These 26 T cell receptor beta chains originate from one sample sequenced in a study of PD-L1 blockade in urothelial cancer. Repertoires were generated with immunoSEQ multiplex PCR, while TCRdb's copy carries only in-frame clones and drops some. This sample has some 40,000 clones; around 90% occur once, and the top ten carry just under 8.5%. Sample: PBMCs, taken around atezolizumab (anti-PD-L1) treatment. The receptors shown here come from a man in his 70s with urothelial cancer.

The CDR3 region is CASSSSGVGGKAFF. DNA of the CDR3: TGTGCCAGCAGTTCTTCCGGGGTGGGAGGCAAAGCTTTCTTT. J is TRBJ1-1 and V is TRBV27; no clear D. The germline V gene has CDR1 MNHEY and CDR2 SMNVEV (reference sequence). Trimming shortened V by 4 bases and J by 9 bases, and 18 bases separated the two germline ends. This CDR3 contains 14 residues.

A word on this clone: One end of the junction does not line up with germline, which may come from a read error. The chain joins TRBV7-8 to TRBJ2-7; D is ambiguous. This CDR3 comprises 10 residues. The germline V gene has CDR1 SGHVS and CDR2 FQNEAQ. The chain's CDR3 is CASSDRVMYF. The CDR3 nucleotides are TGTGCCAGCAGCGATCGCGTGATGTATTTC.

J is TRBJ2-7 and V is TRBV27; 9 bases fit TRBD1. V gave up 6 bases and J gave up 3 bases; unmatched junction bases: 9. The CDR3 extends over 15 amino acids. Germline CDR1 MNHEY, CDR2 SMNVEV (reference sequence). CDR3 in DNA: TGTGCCAGCAGGTCGGGACAGGGCGGTTTCTACGAGCAGTACTTC. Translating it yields CASRSGQGGFYEQYF.

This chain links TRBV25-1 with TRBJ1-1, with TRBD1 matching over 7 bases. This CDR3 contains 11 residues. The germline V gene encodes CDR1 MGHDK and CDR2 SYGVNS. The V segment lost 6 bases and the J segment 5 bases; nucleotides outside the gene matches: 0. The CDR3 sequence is CASRQGTEAFF. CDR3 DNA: TGTGCCAGCAGACAGGGGACTGAAGCTTTCTTT.

The CDR3 loop reads CASSFGGSYEQYF. The CDR3 coding sequence is TGTGCCAGCAGCTTTGGGGGCTCTTACGAGCAGTACTTC. This chain joins TRBV5-6 and TRBJ2-7; the D gene is possibly TRBD1 (6 bases). From germline, CDR1 is SGHDT and CDR2 YYEEEE. Trimming left V 2 bases short and J 4 bases short, with 10 bases between. The CDR3 sequence is 13 residues long.

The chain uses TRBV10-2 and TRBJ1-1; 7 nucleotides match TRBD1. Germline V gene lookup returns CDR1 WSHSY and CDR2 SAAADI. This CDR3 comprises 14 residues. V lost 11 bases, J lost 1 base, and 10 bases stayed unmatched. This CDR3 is CASQGVLGNTEAFF. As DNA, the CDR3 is TGCGCCTCTCAGGGGGTGCTAGGGAACACTGAAGCTTTCTTT.

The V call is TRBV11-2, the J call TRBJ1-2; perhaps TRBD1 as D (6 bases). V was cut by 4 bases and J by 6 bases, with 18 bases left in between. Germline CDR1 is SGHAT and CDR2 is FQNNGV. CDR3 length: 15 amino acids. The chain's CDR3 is CASSSRQVGADGYTF. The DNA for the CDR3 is TGTGCCAGCAGCTCCCGTCAAGTGGGGGCGGATGGCTACACCTTC.

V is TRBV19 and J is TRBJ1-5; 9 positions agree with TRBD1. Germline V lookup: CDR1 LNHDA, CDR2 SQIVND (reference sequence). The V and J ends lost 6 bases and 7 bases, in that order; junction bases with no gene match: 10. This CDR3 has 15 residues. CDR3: CASSPGTGRVQPQHF. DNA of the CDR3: TGTGCCAGTAGCCCCGGGACAGGGCGGGTGCAGCCCCAGCATTTT.

CDR3 sequence: CASSNRRETQYF. In nucleotides, the CDR3 is TGTGCCAGTAGTAATCGGCGGGAGACCCAGTACTTC. This chain joins TRBV19 and TRBJ2-5, with no clear D. V lost 4 bases and J lost 5, with 8 bases in between. CDR3 length equals 12 residues. The germline V gene has CDR1 LNHDA and CDR2 SQIVND (reference sequence).

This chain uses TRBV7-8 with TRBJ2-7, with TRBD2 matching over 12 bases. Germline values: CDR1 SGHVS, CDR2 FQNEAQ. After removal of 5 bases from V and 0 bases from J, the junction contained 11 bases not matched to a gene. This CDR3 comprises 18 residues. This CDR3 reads CASSQTSGRTISSYEQYF. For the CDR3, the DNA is TGTGCCAGCAGCCAGACTAGCGGGAGAACCATATCCTCCTACGAGCAGTACTTC.

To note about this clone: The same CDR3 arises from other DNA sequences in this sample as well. CDR3 nucleotide sequence: TGTGCCAGTAGTATAGTCGGAGGGACCGGGGAGCTGTTTTTT. Translation: CASSIVGGTGELFF. The chain uses TRBV19 and TRBJ2-2, with a possible D match to TRBD2 (6 bases). V gave up 1 base and J gave up 5 bases, with 8 bases separating them. The V gene's germline CDR1 is LNHDA and CDR2 SQIVND (reference sequence). The CDR3 runs 14 residues.

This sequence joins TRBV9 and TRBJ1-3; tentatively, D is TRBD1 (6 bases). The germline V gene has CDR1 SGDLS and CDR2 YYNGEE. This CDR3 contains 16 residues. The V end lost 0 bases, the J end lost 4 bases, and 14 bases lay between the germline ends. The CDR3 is CASSVALGDIGNTIYF. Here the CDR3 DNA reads TGTGCCAGCAGCGTAGCATTAGGGGACATCGGAAACACCATATATTTT.

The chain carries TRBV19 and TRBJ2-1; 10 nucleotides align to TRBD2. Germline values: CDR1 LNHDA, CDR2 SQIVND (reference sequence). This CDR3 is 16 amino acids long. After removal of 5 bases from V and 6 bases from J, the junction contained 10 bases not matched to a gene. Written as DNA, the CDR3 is TGTGCCAGTAGTCTCCCGGGACTAGCGACCTTCAATGAGCAGTTCTTC. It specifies CASSLPGLATFNEQFF.

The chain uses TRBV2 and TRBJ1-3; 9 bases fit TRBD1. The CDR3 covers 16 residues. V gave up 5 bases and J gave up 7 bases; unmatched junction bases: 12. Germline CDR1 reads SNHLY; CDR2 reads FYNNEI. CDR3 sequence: CASSTGTGRGGNTIYF. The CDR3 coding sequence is TGTGCCAGCAGTACCGGGACAGGGCGCGGTGGGAACACCATATATTTT.

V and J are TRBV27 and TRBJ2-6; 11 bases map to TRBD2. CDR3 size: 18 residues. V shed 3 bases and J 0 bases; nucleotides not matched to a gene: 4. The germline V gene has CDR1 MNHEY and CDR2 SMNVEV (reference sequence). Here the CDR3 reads CASSFRLAGFSGANVLTF. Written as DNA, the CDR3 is TGTGCCAGCAGTTTCAGACTAGCGGGGTTCTCTGGGGCCAACGTCCTGACTTTC.

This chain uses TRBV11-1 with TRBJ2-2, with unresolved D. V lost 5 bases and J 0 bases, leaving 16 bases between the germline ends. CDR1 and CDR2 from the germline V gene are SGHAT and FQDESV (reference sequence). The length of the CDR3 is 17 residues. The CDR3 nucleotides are TGTGCCAGCAGCCCACACCCAAGGAGCGCGAACACCGGGGAGCTGTTTTTT. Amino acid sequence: CASSPHPRSANTGELFF. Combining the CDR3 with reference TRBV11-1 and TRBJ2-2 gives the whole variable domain EAEVAQSPRYKITEKSQAVAFWCDPISGHATLYWYRQILGQGPELLVQFQDESVVDDSQLPKDRFSAERLKGVDSTLKIQPAELGDSAMYLCASSPHPRSANTGELFFGEGSRLTVL.

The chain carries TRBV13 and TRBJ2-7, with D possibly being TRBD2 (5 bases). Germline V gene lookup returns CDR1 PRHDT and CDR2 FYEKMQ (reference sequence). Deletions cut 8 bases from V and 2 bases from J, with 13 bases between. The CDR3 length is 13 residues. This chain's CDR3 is CASSQATTYEQYF. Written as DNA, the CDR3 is TGTGCCAGCTCCCAGGCGACTACCTACGAGCAGTACTTC.

CDR3 protein: CASSPTGSGSTSYEQYF. CDR3 coding DNA: TGTGCCAGCAGCCCTACCGGAAGCGGGAGCACCTCCTACGAGCAGTACTTC. This chain connects TRBV28 to TRBJ2-7; 8 bases line up with TRBD2. V lost 6 bases and J lost 0; bases outside the gene matches: 13. The CDR3 has 17 residues. The germline V gene encodes CDR1 MDHEN and CDR2 SYDVKM.

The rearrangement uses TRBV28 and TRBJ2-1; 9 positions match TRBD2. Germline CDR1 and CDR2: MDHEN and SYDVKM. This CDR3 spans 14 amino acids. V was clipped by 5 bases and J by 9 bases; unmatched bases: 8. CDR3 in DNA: TGTGCCAGCAGTGTCTTAGCGGGAGCTGGTGAGCAGTTCTTC. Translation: CASSVLAGAGEQFF.

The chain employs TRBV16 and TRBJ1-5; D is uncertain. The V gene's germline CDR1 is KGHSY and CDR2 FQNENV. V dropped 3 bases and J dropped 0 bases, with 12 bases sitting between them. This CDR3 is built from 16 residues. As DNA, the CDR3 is TGTGCCAGCAGCCAGAGAGGAGGCGTTAGCAATCAGCCCCAGCATTTT. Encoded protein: CASSQRGGVSNQPQHF. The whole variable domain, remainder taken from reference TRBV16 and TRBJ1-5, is GEEVAQTPKHLVRGEGQKAKLYCAPIKGHSYVFWYQQVLKNEFKFLISFQNENVFDETGMPKERFSAKCLPNSPCSLEIQATKLEDSAVYFCASSQRGGVSNQPQHFGDGTRLSIL.

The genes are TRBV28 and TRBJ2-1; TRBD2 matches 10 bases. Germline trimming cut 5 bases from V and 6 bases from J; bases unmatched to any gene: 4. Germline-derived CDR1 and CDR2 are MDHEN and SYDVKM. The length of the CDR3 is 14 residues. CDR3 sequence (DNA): TGTGCCAGCAGTACCGGACTAGCGGTCAATGAGCAGTTCTTC. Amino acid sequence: CASSTGLAVNEQFF.

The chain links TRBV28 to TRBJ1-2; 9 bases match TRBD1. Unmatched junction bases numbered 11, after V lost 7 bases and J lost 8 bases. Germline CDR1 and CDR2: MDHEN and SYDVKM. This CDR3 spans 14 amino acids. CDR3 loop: CASTTRDRVWGYTF. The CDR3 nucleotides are TGTGCCAGCACAACCCGGGACAGGGTCTGGGGCTACACCTTC.

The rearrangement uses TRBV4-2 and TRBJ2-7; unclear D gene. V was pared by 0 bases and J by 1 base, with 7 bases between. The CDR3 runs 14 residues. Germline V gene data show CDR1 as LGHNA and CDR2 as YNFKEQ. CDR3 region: CASSQEQQSYEQYF. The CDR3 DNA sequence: TGTGCCAGCAGCCAAGAACAGCAGTCCTACGAGCAGTACTTC.

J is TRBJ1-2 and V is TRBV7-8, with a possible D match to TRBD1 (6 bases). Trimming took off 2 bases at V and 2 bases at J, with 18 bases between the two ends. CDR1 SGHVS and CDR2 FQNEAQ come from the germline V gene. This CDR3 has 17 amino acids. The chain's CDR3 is CASSLKVRGASNYGYTF. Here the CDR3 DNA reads TGTGCCAGCAGCTTAAAGGTCAGGGGCGCTTCAAACTATGGCTACACCTTC.

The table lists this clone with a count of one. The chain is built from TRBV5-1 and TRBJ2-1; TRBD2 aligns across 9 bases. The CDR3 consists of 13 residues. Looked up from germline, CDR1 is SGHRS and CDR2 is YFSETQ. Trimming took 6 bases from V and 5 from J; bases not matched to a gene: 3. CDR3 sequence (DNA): TGCGCCAGCAAGACTAGCGGAGACAATGAGCAGTTCTTC. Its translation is CASKTSGDNEQFF.

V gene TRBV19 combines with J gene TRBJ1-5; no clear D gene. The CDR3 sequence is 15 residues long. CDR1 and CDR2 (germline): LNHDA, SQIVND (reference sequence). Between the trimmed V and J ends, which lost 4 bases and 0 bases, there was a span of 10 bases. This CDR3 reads CASSTPHGSNQPQHF. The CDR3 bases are TGTGCCAGTAGTACCCCCCACGGTAGCAATCAGCCCCAGCATTTT.